The rows below give T cell receptor beta chains drawn from one sample of a study of blood T cell repertoires in COVID-19. Sequencing was performed with immunoSEQ multiplex PCR; in TCRdb, only in-frame clones are kept and a portion is missing. The profile shows fewer than 30,000 clones, 80% to 90% of them singletons. Sequences were obtained from peripheral blood. The receptors here all came from a man aged 60-69 years with acute or convalescent COVID-19. Each CDR3 is given with its conserved first and last residue. A D gene is named only where the DNA matches it firmly.

TRBV11-3	TRBD1	TRBJ1-1	CASSLEQGLNTEAFF
TRBV13	TRBD1	TRBJ1-2	CASSTGTGGGGYTF
TRBV5-6	NA	TRBJ1-3	CASSLWGLSGNTIYF
TRBV5-1	NA	TRBJ1-1	CASSLVPDSNTEAFF
TRBV10-3	NA	TRBJ1-1	CAISGPSTGLNTEAFF
TRBV29-1	NA	TRBJ2-1	CTVPYREKGGRSYNEQFF
TRBV5-1	NA	TRBJ2-3	CASSFGSQNNRYTDTQYF
TRBV5-1	NA	TRBJ2-3	CASGGGASSITDTQYF
TRBV19	TRBD1	TRBJ1-4	CASRTGPPREKLFF
TRBV27	NA	TRBJ1-1	CASVGANTEAFF
TRBV19	TRBD2	TRBJ2-2	CASRLPAGLAGGRGGELFF
TRBV4-2	TRBD2	TRBJ2-7	CASSQDLSGSSYEQYF
TRBV6-5	NA	TRBJ2-7	CATGALLAYEQYF
TRBV9	TRBD1	TRBJ2-6	CASSDPGTGTGANVLTF